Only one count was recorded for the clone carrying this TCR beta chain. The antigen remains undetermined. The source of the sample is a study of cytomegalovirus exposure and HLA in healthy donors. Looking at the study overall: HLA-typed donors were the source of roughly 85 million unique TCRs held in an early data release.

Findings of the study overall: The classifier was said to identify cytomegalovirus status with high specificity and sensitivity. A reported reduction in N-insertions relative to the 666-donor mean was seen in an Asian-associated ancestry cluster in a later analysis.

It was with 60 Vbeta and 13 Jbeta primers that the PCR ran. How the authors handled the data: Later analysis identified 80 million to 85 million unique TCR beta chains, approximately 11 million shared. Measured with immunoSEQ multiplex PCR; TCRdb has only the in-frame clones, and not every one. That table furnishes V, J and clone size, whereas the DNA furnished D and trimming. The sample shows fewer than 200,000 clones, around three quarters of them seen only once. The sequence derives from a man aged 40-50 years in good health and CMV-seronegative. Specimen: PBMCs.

CDR3 sequence reads: CASRPDRDFSYEQYF. CDR3 bases: TGTGCCAGCAGACCCGACAGGGACTTCTCCTACGAGCAGTACTTC. The chain joins TRBV6-6 to TRBJ2-7; D is possibly TRBD1 (7 bases). CDR1 is MNHNY and CDR2 is SVGAGI in the germline V gene (reference sequence). This CDR3 is built from 15 residues. Trimming left V 6 bases short and J 0 bases short, with 15 bases between.